This TCR beta chain was obtained from a study of cytomegalovirus exposure and HLA in healthy donors. The PCR employed 60 Vbeta primers together with 13 Jbeta primers. The data were produced by immunoSEQ multiplex PCR, yet TCRdb's version contains in-frame clones alone and is incomplete. Among some 120,000 clones listed, 75% to 85% were seen once. Germline loops: CDR1 MNHEY, CDR2 SVGAGI. Trimming took off 0 bases at V and 9 bases at J, with 12 bases between the two ends. This CDR3 region has 15 residues. Findings of the study overall: Analysis was performed later, and it showed HLA-associated TCR beta chains to be more clonally expanded than equally common others.

As for this clone: Its antigen is still unknown.

V gene TRBV6-5 combines with J gene TRBJ1-6; perhaps TRBD1 as D (5 bases). The sequence was obtained from a man aged 35-49 years in good health and CMV-seronegative. Sequenced sample: PBMCs. The CDR3 region is CASSYSPGKGSPLHF. The CDR3 coding sequence is TGTGCCAGCAGTTACTCGCCAGGGAAGGGTTCACCCCTCCACTTT.